A single sample gave rise to the 10 T cell receptor beta chains below, sequenced in a study of blood T cell repertoires in COVID-19 (dated by TCRdb to 2020 to 2022). Preparation of the library involved the immunoSEQ multiplex PCR assay. TCRdb took this table from immuneACCESS and kept in-frame rearrangements with V and J called. Such tables lack part of the clones; where checked against another copy, unresolved V genes explain under half of the gap, and the rest is unexplained. The sample table lists fewer than 110,000 clones, roughly 92% of them with a count of one. The biggest ten clones account for less than 7.5% of the sample. Sample: peripheral blood. These receptors were obtained from a man in his fifties or sixties with active COVID-19.

The V call is TRBV5-6, the J call TRBJ1-4; the match to TRBD1 covers 7 bases. The junction had 9 bases not matched to a gene; V was cut back by 4 bases and J by 3 bases. The CDR3 sequence is 16 residues long. CDR1 and CDR2 from the germline V gene are SGHDT and YYEEEE. The CDR3 sequence is CASSLRQGRANEKLFF. CDR3 sequence (DNA): TGTGCCAGCAGCCTAAGACAGGGACGAGCTAATGAAAAACTGTTTTTT.

V is TRBV20-1 and J is TRBJ1-3; D is unresolved. Per germline, CDR1 DFQATT and CDR2 SNEGSKA (reference sequence). The CDR3 contains 14 residues. Trimming cost V 3 bases and J 2 bases, with 11 bases left between them. The CDR3 is CSASPRTTGNTIYF. The DNA of the CDR3 is TGCAGTGCTAGTCCGCGGACTACTGGAAACACCATATATTTT.

The rearrangement links TRBV27 to TRBJ2-7; unclear D gene. The CDR3 runs to 14 residues. Germline lookup yields CDR1 MNHEY and CDR2 SMNVEV (reference sequence). Trimming shortened V by 2 bases and J by 2 bases, and 10 bases separated the two germline ends. The CDR3 sequence is CASSLNARTYEQYF. In nucleotides, the CDR3 is TGTGCCAGCAGTTTAAACGCTAGAACCTACGAGCAGTACTTC.

The rearrangement uses TRBV28 and TRBJ2-1; 7 bases are a match to TRBD2. Per germline, CDR1 MDHEN and CDR2 SYDVKM. The V segment lost 5 bases and the J segment 0 bases; nucleotides outside the gene matches: 10. The CDR3 extends over 17 amino acids. The CDR3 coding sequence is TGTGCCAGCAGTGGGGCCAGCGGGGCCAGCTCCTACAATGAGCAGTTCTTC. This translates into CASSGASGASSYNEQFF.

V and J are TRBV7-3 and TRBJ2-1; 10 positions match TRBD2. The ends lost 1 base at V and 6 bases at J; junction bases unmatched: 6. The V gene's germline CDR1 is SGHTA and CDR2 FQGTGA. The CDR3 totals 16 residues. The CDR3: CASSLRLLAGANEQFF. The CDR3 DNA follows: TGTGCCAGCAGCTTAAGGCTCCTAGCGGGAGCCAATGAGCAGTTCTTC.

CDR3 in amino acids: CATSIRRGIETQYF. DNA for the CDR3: TGTGCCACCAGCATTCGCAGGGGAATAGAGACCCAGTACTTC. V usage is TRBV15 and J usage is TRBJ2-5, with D possibly being TRBD1 (6 bases). In germline, CDR1 is LNHNV, CDR2 YYDKDF (reference sequence). V was shortened by 4 bases and J by 4 bases, with 13 bases between the two germline ends. The CDR3 consists of 14 residues.

This chain links TRBV5-1 with TRBJ1-5, with D maybe TRBD1 (6 bases). Looked up from germline, CDR1 is SGHRS and CDR2 is YFSETQ. V lost 6 bases and J 5 bases, leaving 18 bases between the germline ends. The CDR3 totals 15 residues. CDR3 in amino acids: CASKNLRDTHQPQHF. The CDR3, as DNA: TGCGCCAGCAAGAATCTCCGGGACACTCATCAGCCCCAGCATTTT. The full variable domain, its missing parts supplied by reference TRBV5-1 and TRBJ1-5, is KAGVTQTPRYLIKTRGQQVTLSCSPISGHRSVSWYQQTPGQGLQFLFEYFSETQRNKGNFPGRFSGRQFSNSRSEMNVSTLELGDSALYLCASKNLRDTHQPQHFGDGTRLSIL.

In DNA, the CDR3 is TGTGCCAGCAGCACAGGGGGTTCTGGAAACACCATATATTTT. It is translated as CASSTGGSGNTIYF. The rearrangement uses TRBV28 and TRBJ1-3; 8 bases align to TRBD1. The CDR3 spans 14 residues. The junction had 2 bases not matched to a gene; V was cut back by 6 bases and J by 1 base. The V gene's germline CDR1 is MDHEN and CDR2 SYDVKM. Combining the CDR3 with reference TRBV28 and TRBJ1-3 gives the whole variable domain DVKVTQSSRYLVKRTGEKVFLECVQDMDHENMFWYRQDPGLGLRLIYFSYDVKMKEKGDIPEGYSVSREKKERFSLILESASTNQTSMYLCASSTGGSGNTIYFGEGSWLTVV.

The genes are TRBV6-5 and TRBJ1-1, with 7 bases matching TRBD1. The CDR3 extends over 14 amino acids. CDR1 is MNHEY and CDR2 is SVGAGI in the germline V gene. J was trimmed by 3 bases and V by 6 bases; bases with no gene match: 7. The CDR3 bases are TGTGCCAGCAGGCCGACAGGGCGGGACACTGAAGCTTTCTTT. It codes for CASRPTGRDTEAFF.

The CDR3 spells CASSSRTSGRIRENIQYF. CDR3 sequence (DNA): TGTGCCAGCAGCTCTCGGACTAGCGGGAGGATTAGGGAAAACATTCAGTACTTC. The chain couples TRBV13 to TRBJ2-4; TRBD2 agrees at 14 bases. The CDR3 loop spans 18 amino acids. Germline V gene sequence: CDR1 PRHDT, CDR2 FYEKMQ (reference sequence). Germline trimming cut 4 bases from V and 5 bases from J; bases unmatched to any gene: 10. Full variable domain (missing parts from reference TRBV13 and TRBJ2-4): AAGVIQSPRHLIKEKRETATLKCYPIPRHDTVYWYQQGPGQDPQFLISFYEKMQSDKGSIPDRFSAQQFSDYHSELNMSSLELGDSALYFCASSSRTSGRIRENIQYFGAGTRLSVL.